This record covers a single T cell receptor (beta chain). The entry originates in a study of OX40 agonist ivuxolimab in advanced cancers. Produced via immunoSEQ multiplex PCR; TCRdb's table is partial and in-frame only. The sample holds 60,000 to 80,000 clones; 70% to 85% are singletons and the top ten take around 1.7%. Germline loops: CDR1 LGHNA, CDR2 YSLEER. Trimming pared 6 bases from V and 1 base from J, leaving 16 bases between. The CDR3 length is 16 residues. Blood draws occurred at baseline, cycle 4 day 1, and cycle 7 day 1. Sequenced material: CD4+ or CD8+ T cells sorted from blood, taken in a trial of the OX40 agonist ivuxolimab. The clonotype comes from an adult with an advanced solid tumor such as melanoma, head and neck, liver or kidney cancer. V gene TRBV4-3 combines with J gene TRBJ2-4; D might be TRBD2 (6 bases). In DNA, the CDR3 is TGCGCCAGCAGTCCCGGGGGAGCCATTGCCAAAAACATTCAGTACTTC. Translated, it gives CASSPGGAIAKNIQYF.